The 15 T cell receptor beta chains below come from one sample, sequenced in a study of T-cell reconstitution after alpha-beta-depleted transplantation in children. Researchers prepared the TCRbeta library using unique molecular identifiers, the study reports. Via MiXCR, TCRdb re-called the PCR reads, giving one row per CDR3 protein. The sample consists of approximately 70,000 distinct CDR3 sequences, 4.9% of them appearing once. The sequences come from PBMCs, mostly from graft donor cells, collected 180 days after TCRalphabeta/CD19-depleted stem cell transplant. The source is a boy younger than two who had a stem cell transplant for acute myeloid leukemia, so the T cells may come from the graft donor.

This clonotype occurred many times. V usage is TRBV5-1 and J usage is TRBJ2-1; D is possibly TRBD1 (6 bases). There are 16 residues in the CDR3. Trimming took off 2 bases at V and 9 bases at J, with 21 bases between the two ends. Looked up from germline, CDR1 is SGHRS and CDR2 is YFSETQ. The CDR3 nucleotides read TGCGCCAGCAGCTTACAGGGAGCCACGGGGAGATTTGAGCAGTTCTTC. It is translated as CASSLQGATGRFEQFF.

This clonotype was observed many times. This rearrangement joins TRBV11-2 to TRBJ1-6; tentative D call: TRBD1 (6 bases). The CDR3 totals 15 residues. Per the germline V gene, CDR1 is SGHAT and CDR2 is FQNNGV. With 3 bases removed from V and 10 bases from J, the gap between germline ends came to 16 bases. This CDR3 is CASSLDRTVFSPLHF. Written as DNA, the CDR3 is TGTGCCAGCAGCTTGGATCGGACAGTTTTCTCACCCCTCCACTTT.

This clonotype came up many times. The CDR3 spells CSATPALAKNIQYF. The CDR3 region has the DNA TGCAGTGCTACTCCAGCCCTAGCCAAAAACATTCAGTACTTC. This chain joins TRBV20-1 and TRBJ2-4; D not resolved. The CDR3 totals 14 residues. Trimming took off 4 bases at V and 0 bases at J, with 10 bases between the two ends. Germline lookup yields CDR1 DFQATT and CDR2 SNEGSKA (reference sequence).

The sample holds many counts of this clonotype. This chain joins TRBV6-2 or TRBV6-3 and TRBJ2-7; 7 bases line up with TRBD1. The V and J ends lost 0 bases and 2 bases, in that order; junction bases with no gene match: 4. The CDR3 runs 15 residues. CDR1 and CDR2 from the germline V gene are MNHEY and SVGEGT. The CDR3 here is CASSYSQGVTYEQYF. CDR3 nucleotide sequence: TGTGCCAGCAGTTACTCTCAGGGGGTGACCTACGAGCAGTACTTC.

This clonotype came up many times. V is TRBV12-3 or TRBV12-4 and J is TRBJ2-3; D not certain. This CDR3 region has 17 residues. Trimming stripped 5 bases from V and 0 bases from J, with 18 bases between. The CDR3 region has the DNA TGTGCCAGCAGTGCCCCCCCCGCGAGACCTAGCACAGATACGCAGTATTTT. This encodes CASSAPPARPSTDTQYF.

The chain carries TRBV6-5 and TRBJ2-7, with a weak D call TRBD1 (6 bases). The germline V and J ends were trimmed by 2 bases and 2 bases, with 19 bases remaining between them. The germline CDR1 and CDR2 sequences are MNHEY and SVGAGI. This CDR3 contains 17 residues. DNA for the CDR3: TGTGCCAGCAGTTACCTATCTACAGGGAATCTTCCCTACGAGCAGTACTTC. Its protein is CASSYLSTGNLPYEQYF.

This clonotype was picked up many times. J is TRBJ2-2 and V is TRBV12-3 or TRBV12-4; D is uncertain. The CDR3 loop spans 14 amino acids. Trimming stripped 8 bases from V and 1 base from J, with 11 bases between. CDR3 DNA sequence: TGTGCCAGCGGATCCCGACAGAACACCGGGGAGCTGTTTTTT. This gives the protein CASGSRQNTGELFF.

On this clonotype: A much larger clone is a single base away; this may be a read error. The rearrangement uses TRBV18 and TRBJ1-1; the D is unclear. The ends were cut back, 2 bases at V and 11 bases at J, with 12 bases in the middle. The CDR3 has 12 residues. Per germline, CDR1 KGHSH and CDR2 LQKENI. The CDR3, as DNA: TGTGCCAGCTCACCAGGGTGGGAATTTGCTTTCTTT. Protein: CASSPGWEFAFF.

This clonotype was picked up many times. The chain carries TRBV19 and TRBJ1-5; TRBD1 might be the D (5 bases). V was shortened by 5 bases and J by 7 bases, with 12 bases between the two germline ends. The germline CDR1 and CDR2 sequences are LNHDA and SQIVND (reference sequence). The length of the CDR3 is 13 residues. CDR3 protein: CASSSRVRQPQHF. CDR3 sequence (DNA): TGTGCCAGTAGTTCCAGGGTCAGGCAGCCCCAGCATTTT.

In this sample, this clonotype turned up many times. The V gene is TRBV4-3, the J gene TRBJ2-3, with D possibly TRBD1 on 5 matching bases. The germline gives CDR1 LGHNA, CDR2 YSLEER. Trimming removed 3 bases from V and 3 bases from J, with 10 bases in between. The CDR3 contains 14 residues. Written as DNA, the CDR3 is TGCGCCAGCAGCCACAGGGTGGAGACAGATACGCAGTATTTT. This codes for CASSHRVETDTQYF.

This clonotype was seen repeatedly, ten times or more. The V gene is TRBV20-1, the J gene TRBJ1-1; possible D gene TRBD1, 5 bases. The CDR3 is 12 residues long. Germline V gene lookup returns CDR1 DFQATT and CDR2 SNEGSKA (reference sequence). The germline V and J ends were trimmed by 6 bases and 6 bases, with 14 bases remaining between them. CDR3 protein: CSALGLPAEAFF. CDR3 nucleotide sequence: TGCAGTGCGCTGGGACTCCCGGCTGAAGCTTTCTTT.

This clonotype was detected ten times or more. CDR3 DNA sequence: TGTGCCAGCAGTTTACAGAGGGCTAGCAATCAGCCCCAGCATTTT. Translating it yields CASSLQRASNQPQHF. V usage is TRBV12-3 or TRBV12-4 and J usage is TRBJ1-5; D is unclear. The CDR3 is made up of 15 amino acids. The V gene lost 2 bases and the J gene lost 0 bases, with 8 bases spanning the gap.

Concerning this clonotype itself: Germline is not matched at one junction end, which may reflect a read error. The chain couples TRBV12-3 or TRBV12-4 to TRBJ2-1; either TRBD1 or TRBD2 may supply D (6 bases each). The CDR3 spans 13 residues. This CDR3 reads CASRLTGANEQFF. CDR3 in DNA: TGTGCGAGCAGACTCACGGGGGCCAATGAGCAGTTCTTC.

The CDR3 bases are TGTGCCAGGGGCCTGGGGCAGCAGTACGAGCAGTACGTC. Encoded protein: CARGLGQQYEQYV. This chain links TRBV5-6 with TRBJ2-7, with D possibly TRBD1 on 5 matching bases. Germline V gives CDR1 SGHDT, CDR2 YYEEEE. The germline V and J ends were trimmed by 8 bases and 4 bases, with 16 bases remaining between them. The CDR3 is 13 residues long.

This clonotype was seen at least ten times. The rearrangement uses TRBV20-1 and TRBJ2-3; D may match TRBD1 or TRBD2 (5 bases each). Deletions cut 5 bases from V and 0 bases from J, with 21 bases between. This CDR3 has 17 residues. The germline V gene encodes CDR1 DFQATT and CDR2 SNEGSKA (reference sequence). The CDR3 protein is CSAPRLGVGASTDTQYF. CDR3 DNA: TGCAGTGCTCCACGCCTCGGGGTTGGGGCCAGCACAGATACGCAGTATTTT.